The clone carrying this T cell receptor beta chain was recorded many times. Its antigen is unknown. The data belong to a study of CD8 T cells in ankylosing spondylitis. The V gene's germline CDR1 is SGHVS and CDR2 FNYEAQ. The CDR3 has 14 residues. V was pared by 5 bases and J by 3 bases, with 14 bases between. Overall study findings and caveats: Disease-linked clones reportedly concentrated significantly in matched ankylosing spondylitis synovial fluid.

Scientists made TCR beta libraries using quantitative 5'-RACE with molecular barcodes. One entry per CDR3 protein results from TCRdb running MiXCR on the 5' RACE reads. The sample includes approximately 130,000 distinct CDR3 sequences, roughly 10% seen only once; the top ten take 4.1%. The source is a female donor with ankylosing spondylitis or in good health (not recorded which). The specimen was blood, either unsorted or a sorted T cell fraction (not recorded which). The genes are TRBV7-6 and TRBJ2-7; possibly TRBD1 or TRBD2 for D (6 bases each). DNA of the CDR3: TGTGCCAGCAGCGCAGGGGACTTCGGCTACGAGCAGTACTTC. Translation: CASSAGDFGYEQYF.